This TCR beta chain was retrieved from a study of cytomegalovirus exposure and HLA in healthy donors. Germline V lookup: CDR1 SEHNR, CDR2 FQNEAQ (reference sequence). Trimming removed 5 bases at V and 6 bases at J, with 13 bases between. The CDR3 has 13 residues. Researchers ran the PCR with 60 Vbeta and 13 Jbeta primers. Sequenced by immunoSEQ multiplex PCR; TCRdb stores in-frame clones only, minus some. The table shows more than 150,000 clones, with 80% to 85% occurring only once. V gene TRBV7-9 combines with J gene TRBJ1-1; TRBD1 is a possible D gene (6 bases). The TCR comes from a boy between 10 and 17 years old in good health and CMV-seronegative. Sequencing used PBMCs. The CDR3 loop reads CASSPPTGPEAFF. The DNA of the CDR3 is TGTGCCAGCAGCCCGCCCACAGGGCCTGAAGCTTTCTTT. The variable domain in full, completed from reference TRBV7-9 and TRBJ1-1, reads DTGVSQNPRHKITKRGQNVTFRCDPISEHNRLYWYRQTLGQGPEFLTYFQNEAQLEKSRLLSDRFSAERPKGSFSTLEIQRTEQGDSAMYLCASSPPTGPEAFFGQGTRLTVV.